The text below deals with one T cell receptor beta chain. Its antigen remains unidentified. No much larger clone is present one base from it, and per-base qualities are unavailable. These data are taken from a study of T cell clonotyping in hematopoietic cell transplantation (dated by TCRdb to the early 2020s). Regarding the research as a whole: The study collected approximately 130 blood samples from 30 to 45 consecutive transplant recipients and their related donors. Recruitment of patients was conducted between late 2015 and January 2017, and follow-up was continued until late 2020 or death. The research as a whole found: Broader TCR repertoire diversity after transplant was predicted by Inverse Simpson Index values from donors and from recipients before transplant. Just a small fraction of recipient repertoires overlapped with donor repertoires, and more than 97% appeared de novo at the given depth. After transplant, TCR diversity in recipients dropped, and pathologically expanded clonotypes climbed progressively between day 30 and day 180. The sample size was limited, and CD4 and CD8 repertoire contributions could not be separated because cells were not sorted.

The time point label, read with the paper, signifies: 180 days after allo-HCT. Blood from recipients was drawn roughly 28 days before transplant, then again at days 30, 100 and 180 after transplant. Nuclei Lysis Solution was used to extract genomic DNA from fresh or cryopreserved unfractionated peripheral blood mononuclear cells. The immunoSEQ assay, a bias-controlled multiplex PCR with V- and J-specific primers, was used to amplify TCR beta CDR3 regions from genomic DNA. In a second PCR step, a proprietary barcode and Illumina adapter sequences were attached to the CDR3 amplicons. An Illumina MiSeq instrument was used for sequencing of the CDR3 libraries. On the authors' methods: Export and quality control were performed with immunoSEQ Analyzer 3.0, and downstream analyses were performed with R Bioconductor and Immunarch. Only productive rearrangements in the normalized downsampled data set went into calculating the repertoire metrics. Pathologically expanded clonotypes were defined as those larger than 5 templates in the normalized cohort. The Inverse Simpson Index served as the measure of repertoire diversity. To capture all clonotypes, CMV-specificity analyses were performed on the non-normalized data set. The table comes from immuneACCESS by way of TCRdb, which keeps in-frame sequences with V and J called. Part of the clones is missing from these tables; in studies checked, under half for an unresolved V gene and the rest for unknown reasons. V, J and clone size reflect that table, while D and trimming were determined from the DNA. A total of roughly 7,500 clones appear in this sample, roughly 92% of them only once. Jointly, the top ten make up approximately 4.8% of the sample.

Sequencing used PBMCs, obtained 180 days after allogeneic stem cell transplant. This sequence originates from a female patient in her 50s who had an allogeneic stem cell transplant from an unrelated donor, so the T cells may come from the graft donor. Some clones in this sample may be carry-over from other donors' samples.

The DNA sequence follows: TGTGCCAGCAGTAACCCTTACAATGAGCAGTTCTTC. Its amino acids are CASSNPYNEQFF. The rearranged segments are TRBV6-6 and TRBJ2-1; there is no confident call for the D gene. Its CDR3 holds 12 amino acids, cysteine through phenylalanine. Only the CDR3 DNA stays, 36 bases, in frame from base 1. V is reduced by 5 bases and J by 4 bases, leaving a spacing of 6 bases between them. According to the germline V gene (reference sequence), CDR1 reads MNHNY and CDR2 reads SVGAGI.